Following are 30 T cell receptor beta chains from one sample sequenced in a study of T-cell reconstitution after alpha-beta-depleted transplantation in children. Preparation of the TCRbeta library used unique molecular identifiers. Each CDR3 protein gets one entry after TCRdb re-called the PCR reads with MiXCR. Seen here are 500,000 to 650,000 distinct CDR3 sequences, about an eighth observed once, and the top ten hold about 2.2%. The sequences come from PBMCs, mostly from graft donor cells, collected 360 days after TCRalphabeta/CD19-depleted stem cell transplant. The receptors were gathered from a male patient between 5 and 17 years old who had a stem cell transplant for acute myeloid leukemia, so the T cells may come from the graft donor.

This clonotype has ten or more counts. The rearrangement joins TRBV5-1 to TRBJ2-7; tentatively, D is TRBD1 (6 bases). V was pared by 2 bases and J by 0 bases, with 12 bases between. This CDR3 region has 15 residues. CDR1 and CDR2 (germline): SGHRS, YFSETQ. The CDR3 sequence is CASSFWTDPSYEQYF. DNA of the CDR3: TGCGCCAGCAGCTTCTGGACAGATCCCTCCTACGAGCAGTACTTC.

This clonotype showed up many times. The chain joins TRBV15 to TRBJ2-7, with a tentative D call TRBD1 (5 bases). The CDR3 loop spans 13 amino acids. Trimming took 3 bases from V and 0 from J, leaving 6 bases between them. Germline V gene data show CDR1 as LNHNV and CDR2 as YYDKDF (reference sequence). The CDR3 protein is CATSSQGSYEQYF. In DNA form, the CDR3 reads TGTGCCACCAGCAGTCAGGGCTCCTACGAGCAGTACTTC.

The V and J genes are TRBV12-3 or TRBV12-4 and TRBJ2-5; perhaps TRBD2 as D (6 bases). This CDR3 is built from 15 residues. V was trimmed by 3 bases and J by 2 bases, leaving 13 bases between them. CDR3 sequence reads: CASSLGGNLQETQYF. The CDR3 nucleotides read TGTGCCAGCAGTTTGGGCGGGAACCTACAAGAGACCCAGTACTTC.

A remark on this clonotype: One junction end does not reproduce the germline sequence, and a read error may be involved. This chain uses TRBV20-1 with TRBJ2-7; 10 bases match TRBD1. Germline V CDR1 and CDR2: DFQATT, SNEGSKA (reference sequence). The CDR3 spans 18 residues. DNA of the CDR3: TGCTGTGCTAGACCCCGGGACAGGGGACCCCAGGGGCCTTACGAGCAGTACTTC. Amino acid sequence: CCARPRDRGPQGPYEQYF.

This clonotype came up a few times. This chain links TRBV12-3 or TRBV12-4 with TRBJ2-4; D gene uncertain. The CDR3 extends over 15 amino acids. V gave up 3 bases and J gave up 0 bases, with 9 bases separating them. The CDR3 DNA reads TGTGCCAGCAGTTTCCGGCGGTTAGCCAAAAACATTCAGTACTTC. Translated, it gives CASSFRRLAKNIQYF.

This clonotype has only a few counts. The chain links TRBV15 to TRBJ2-3; D perhaps matches TRBD2 (5 bases). The V gene lost 3 bases and the J gene lost 5 bases, with 18 bases spanning the gap. Germline-derived CDR1 and CDR2 are LNHNV and YYDKDF (reference sequence). The CDR3 consists of 16 residues. In nucleotides, the CDR3 is TGTGCCACCAGCAGTGATATGGGTGAGGAGGTAGATACGCAGTATTTT. Residues: CATSSDMGEEVDTQYF.

This clonotype was detected once. J is TRBJ2-1 and V is TRBV29-1, with D possibly matching TRBD1 (6 bases). Germline V gene sequence: CDR1 SQVTM, CDR2 ANQGSEA. V was pared by 8 bases and J by 4 bases, with 18 bases between. The CDR3 consists of 14 residues. Here the CDR3 reads CSLATGPYYNEQFF. In DNA, the CDR3 is TGCAGCCTAGCAACAGGGCCTTATTACAATGAGCAGTTCTTC.

This clonotype was detected ten times or more. The gene calls are TRBV20-1 and TRBJ2-1; D is unclear. CDR3 length: 11 amino acids. Germline loops: CDR1 DFQATT, CDR2 SNEGSKA (reference sequence). V lost 0 bases and J 14 bases, leaving 11 bases between the germline ends. Written as DNA, the CDR3 is TGCAGTGCTAGAGATACCCCTTCTGAGTTCTTC. Residues: CSARDTPSEFF.

The chain combines TRBV20-1 with TRBJ1-3, with TRBD1 identical over 8 bases. V trimming: 1 base; J trimming: 0 bases; junction bases outside the gene matches: 8. Per germline, CDR1 DFQATT and CDR2 SNEGSKA (reference sequence). The length of the CDR3 is 17 residues. CDR3 coding DNA: TGCAGTGCTAGAGTACGGACAGGGACAAGCTCTGGAAACACCATATATTTT. Translating it yields CSARVRTGTSSGNTIYF.

This clonotype has more than one count but fewer than ten. This chain joins TRBV7-2 and TRBJ2-2; 8 bases are shared with TRBD1. Germline trimming cut 5 bases from V and 2 bases from J; bases unmatched to any gene: 10. This CDR3 region has 17 residues. Germline V gene data show CDR1 as SGHTA and CDR2 as FQGNSA. The CDR3 reads CASSRYQGALNTGELFF. The CDR3, as DNA: TGTGCCAGCAGCCGCTATCAGGGGGCCCTTAACACCGGGGAGCTGTTTTTT.

This clonotype was detected ten times or more. The rearrangement links TRBV4-3 to TRBJ2-2; D is uncertain. Trimming shortened V by 1 base and J by 1 base, and 19 bases separated the two germline ends. The CDR3 spans 19 residues. The V gene's germline CDR1 is LGHNA and CDR2 YSLEER. Written as DNA, the CDR3 is TGCGCCAGCAGCCAAGGGATAGCACCGTCGCCTTTGAACACCGGGGAGCTGTTTTTT. As protein: CASSQGIAPSPLNTGELFF.

This clonotype has a count of ten or more. V gene TRBV29-1 combines with J gene TRBJ2-1, with TRBD2 as a possible D gene (7 bases). In germline, CDR1 is SQVTM, CDR2 ANQGSEA. The CDR3 is 10 residues long. V was clipped by 5 bases and J by 11 bases, with 10 bases between them. The CDR3 coding sequence is TGCAGCGTTAGGGGGGGTAAGCAGTTCTTC. This sequence encodes CSVRGGKQFF.

The rearrangement joins TRBV6-5 to TRBJ2-4; D is perhaps TRBD2 (6 bases). Germline loops: CDR1 MNHEY, CDR2 SVGAGI. V was clipped by 4 bases and J by 5 bases, with 12 bases between them. The CDR3 has 14 residues. Here the CDR3 DNA reads TGTGCCAGCAGTTTCCTTGGAGGGCAAAACATTCAGTACTTC. Translated: CASSFLGGQNIQYF.

This clonotype turned up a few times. This sequence joins TRBV9 and TRBJ2-3; 8 positions match TRBD2. There are 16 residues in the CDR3. Germline CDR1 is SGDLS and CDR2 is YYNGEE. Trimming cost V 3 bases and J 2 bases; bases outside gene matches: 8. This chain's CDR3 is CASSGTSRDYTDTQYF. The CDR3 DNA reads TGTGCCAGCAGCGGGACTAGCCGTGACTACACAGATACGCAGTATTTT.

This clonotype occurred a few times. This chain connects TRBV11-1 to TRBJ2-7; possible D gene TRBD2, 6 bases. The germline V gene has CDR1 SGHAT and CDR2 FQDESV (reference sequence). CDR3 length: 18 amino acids. V was pared by 0 bases and J by 3 bases, with 21 bases between. The CDR3 here is CASSLAPGGAGGDYEQYF. Here the CDR3 DNA reads TGTGCCAGCAGCTTAGCGCCCGGAGGAGCGGGCGGGGACTACGAGCAGTACTTC.

This sequence joins TRBV12-5 and TRBJ2-5, with D maybe TRBD1 (5 bases). Trimming left V 1 base short and J 3 bases short, with 15 bases between. Per germline, CDR1 LGHNT and CDR2 FRNRAP. The length of the CDR3 is 16 residues. For the CDR3, the DNA is TGTGCTAGTGGTTTGGGCCGGACGGACACAGAAGAGACCCAGTACTTC. Protein: CASGLGRTDTEETQYF.

The V and J genes are TRBV24-1 and TRBJ2-5; no reliable D call. Between the trimmed V and J ends, which lost 4 bases and 2 bases, there was a span of 10 bases. CDR1 is KGHDR, CDR2 SFDVKD, per germline. The CDR3 covers 14 residues. The CDR3 DNA follows: TGTGCCACCAGTGACGACTCCGGACAAGAGACCCAGTACTTC. The encoded protein is CATSDDSGQETQYF.

This clonotype occurred a few times. This chain links TRBV11-3 with TRBJ2-1; 10 bases fit TRBD1. The CDR3 sequence is 16 residues long. V gave up 1 base and J gave up 7 bases; unmatched junction bases: 7. Germline V gene data show CDR1 as SGHNT and CDR2 as YENEEA. This CDR3 is CASSLGWGQGSNEQFF. The CDR3 nucleotides are TGTGCCAGCAGCTTAGGGTGGGGACAGGGGTCAAATGAGCAGTTCTTC.

This clonotype appeared a few times. The chain couples TRBV7-8 to TRBJ2-5; 9 nucleotides match TRBD2. The trim removed 1 base at V and 1 base at J, leaving 7 bases unmatched. CDR3 length equals 17 residues. Germline V gene sequence: CDR1 SGHVS, CDR2 FQNEAQ. The CDR3 nucleotides are TGTGCCAGCAGCTTAGTGGGGGGACTAGCCTCCCAAGAGACCCAGTACTTC. Residues: CASSLVGGLASQETQYF.

V gene TRBV12-3 or TRBV12-4 combines with J gene TRBJ2-1; possibly TRBD1 or TRBD2 for D (5 bases each). V was shortened by 3 bases and J by 6 bases, with 18 bases between the two germline ends. This CDR3 region has 16 residues. Here the CDR3 DNA reads TGTGCCAGCAGTTTGCGAGGGGTGGGCCTCCTCAATGAGCAGTTCTTC. This codes for CASSLRGVGLLNEQFF.

This clonotype was detected only a few times. The chain carries TRBV7-9 and TRBJ2-7, with 8 bases matching TRBD2. The V gene's germline CDR1 is SEHNR and CDR2 FQNEAQ (reference sequence). V lost 3 bases, J lost 2 bases, and 9 bases stayed unmatched. The CDR3 consists of 16 residues. The CDR3 DNA reads TGTGCCAGCAGCTTGCAGCGGGGGCTAAGCCCCTACGAGCAGTACTTC. Protein sequence: CASSLQRGLSPYEQYF.

This clonotype was counted a few times. The chain combines TRBV20-1 with TRBJ2-3; D call uncertain. From germline, CDR1 is DFQATT and CDR2 SNEGSKA (reference sequence). V lost 0 bases to trimming and J lost 2 bases, with 6 bases between them. The CDR3 is 13 amino acids. The CDR3 DNA reads TGCAGTGCTAGAGAGCCACTCACAGATACGCAGTATTTT. It specifies CSAREPLTDTQYF.

The rearrangement links TRBV12-3 or TRBV12-4 to TRBJ2-1, with TRBD2 identical over 7 bases. V lost 7 bases and J lost 9; bases outside the gene matches: 18. CDR3 size: 16 residues. The CDR3 protein is CASTLSGGLVGCEQFF. CDR3 nucleotides: TGTGCCAGCACGTTGTCGGGAGGACTAGTAGGGTGTGAGCAGTTCTTC.

This clonotype showed up just a few times. V usage is TRBV4-2 and J usage is TRBJ2-1, with 7 bases matching TRBD2. J lost 8 bases, V lost 4 bases, and 8 bases had no gene match. The germline CDR1 and CDR2 sequences are LGHNA and YNFKEQ. CDR3 length: 14 residues. This CDR3 reads CASSLRTSGDEQFF. The CDR3 nucleotides read TGTGCCAGCAGCCTGAGGACTAGTGGAGATGAGCAGTTCTTC.

The sample holds a few counts of this clonotype. The chain is built from TRBV7-2 and TRBJ2-1; TRBD2 aligns across 7 bases. The CDR3 is 14 residues long. V shed 5 bases and J 4 bases; nucleotides not matched to a gene: 5. Per the germline V gene, CDR1 is SGHTA and CDR2 is FQGNSA. As DNA, the CDR3 is TGTGCCAGCAGCCCCCGAGCGGGATACAATGAGCAGTTCTTC. Protein product: CASSPRAGYNEQFF.

This clonotype came up a few times. V and J are TRBV12-3 or TRBV12-4 and TRBJ2-1, with TRBD2 as a possible D gene (6 bases). Trimming shortened V by 11 bases and J by 1 base, and 21 bases separated the two germline ends. The length of the CDR3 is 16 residues. The CDR3 loop reads CAVTPTRHRSYNEQFF. In nucleotides, the CDR3 is TGTGCCGTAACCCCGACTAGGCATAGGTCCTACAATGAGCAGTTCTTC.

This chain joins TRBV5-1 and TRBJ2-7; the D is unclear. V was clipped by 4 bases and J by 1 base, with 12 bases between them. The CDR3 length is 14 residues. CDR1 is SGHRS and CDR2 is YFSETQ in the germline V gene. The CDR3 reads CASSPVALSYEQYF. The CDR3 DNA sequence: TGCGCCAGCAGCCCCGTGGCTCTTTCCTACGAGCAGTACTTC.

In its sample, this clonotype was seen many times. The V gene is TRBV6-1, the J gene TRBJ2-1, with a weak D call TRBD1 (6 bases). The V end was cut by 6 bases, the J end by 10 bases, with 16 bases between. This CDR3 comprises 13 residues. Germline V gives CDR1 MNHNS, CDR2 SASEGT. CDR3 amino acids: CASSPGVPREQFF. The CDR3, as DNA: TGTGCCAGCAGCCCAGGGGTGCCAAGAGAGCAGTTCTTC.

The chain uses TRBV18 and TRBJ2-1, with unresolved D. V was clipped by 2 bases and J by 1 base, with 9 bases between them. This CDR3 contains 15 residues. The V gene's germline CDR1 is KGHSH and CDR2 LQKENI. CDR3 sequence (DNA): TGTGCCAGCTCACCAAGATTCGGGTCCTACAATGAGCAGTTCTTC. It specifies CASSPRFGSYNEQFF.

This clonotype was counted many times. V is TRBV11-2 and J is TRBJ2-2; 8 nucleotides match TRBD2. The CDR3 totals 15 residues. Germline CDR1 reads SGHAT; CDR2 reads FQNNGV. Trimming removed 1 base from V and 9 bases from J; junction bases left unmatched: 7. The CDR3 spells CASSLVPGGHRELFF. DNA for the CDR3: TGTGCCAGCAGCTTAGTTCCGGGGGGGCACCGGGAGCTGTTTTTT.